These T cell receptor beta chains were read from a single sample in a study of blood T cell repertoires in COVID-19. Sequencing used immunoSEQ multiplex PCR; TCRdb keeps in-frame clones, though not all of them. This table holds about 260,000 clones, roughly 84% found once. The material sequenced was peripheral blood. These receptors came from a human donor in a cohort sampled during active COVID-19. The CDR3 runs from the conserved cysteine through the conserved F or W. The size of a clone is reported for some rows only, either as once, few or many, or as a class for expanded clones.

j_call	clone_size	v_call	cdr3_aa
TRBJ1-2	NA	TRBV27	CASSQSGGRNGYTF
TRBJ2-1	NA	TRBV5-1	CASSFAGPSGGNEQFF
TRBJ1-2	NA	TRBV19	CASSIKRSGGYTF
TRBJ2-5	NA	TRBV7-2	CASSLVGRGAGADETQYF
TRBJ1-1	NA	TRBV6-7	CASRQYYSRTEAFF
TRBJ2-2	NA	TRBV5-1	CASRRGATQRNTGELFF
TRBJ2-5	NA	TRBV4-2	CASSHPGQGQETQYF
TRBJ1-3	NA	TRBV3-1/TRBV3-2	CAAGTGAGNTIYF
TRBJ2-1	NA	TRBV6-4	CASSVGLAGGYEQFF
TRBJ2-1	few	TRBV13	CASSGPSGDSYNEQFF
TRBJ2-1	few	TRBV2	CASRNTGNEQFF
TRBJ2-7	NA	TRBV5-4	CASSGRGTPYEQYF
TRBJ2-3	NA	TRBV5-1	CASSSSGQYTQYF
TRBJ1-2	few	TRBV27	CASSSRQGADGYTF
TRBJ2-5	many	TRBV14	CASSQAGGGTQYF
TRBJ1-4	NA	TRBV11-2	CASSRNTATNEKLFF
TRBJ1-2	NA	TRBV28	CASSFVQRHYGYTF
TRBJ1-1	NA	TRBV28	CASDNRGRDTEAFF
TRBJ2-7	NA	TRBV6-5	CASSTSRTGSEQYF
TRBJ2-7	NA	TRBV4-3	CASSPGGTPYEQYF
TRBJ2-5	NA	TRBV2	CASKQGHETQYF
TRBJ2-5	NA	TRBV12-3/TRBV12-4	CASSFLDRETQYF
TRBJ1-5	NA	TRBV2	CASSEFTGAGKYSNQPQHF
TRBJ2-5	NA	TRBV5-1	CASSPWDRGMETQYF
TRBJ2-7	NA	TRBV9	CASSVVGTSYEQYF
TRBJ2-3	NA	TRBV6-1	CASSERLAGDPPF
TRBJ2-2	NA	TRBV6-6	CASSGLGVLGTGELFF
TRBJ1-5	once	TRBV6-5	CATHGQGAYQPQHF
TRBJ1-4	NA	TRBV18	CASSQNTGRTNEKLFF
TRBJ1-1	NA	TRBV5-6	CASRGGMNTEAFF
TRBJ2-7	NA	TRBV2	CASSGQSRKLYEQYF
TRBJ2-3	NA	TRBV13	CASSLGTSFGLQHTDTQYF
TRBJ2-1	NA	TRBV28	CASRLGAEQFF
TRBJ1-6	many	TRBV25-1	CATRPGQRNSPLHF
TRBJ2-3	NA	TRBV9	CASTVGTSGRGTDTQYF
TRBJ2-7	NA	TRBV7-2	CASSLQRGGLYEQYF
TRBJ2-7	NA	TRBV5-1	CASSGSSYEQYF
TRBJ2-1	NA	TRBV5-1	CASSSALADLGNEQFF
TRBJ2-5	NA	TRBV5-1	CASSEHPSQETQYF
TRBJ1-1	NA	TRBV5-1	CASCETGITEAFF
TRBJ1-5	NA	TRBV7-9	CASSSTDYSNQPQHF
TRBJ1-1	NA	TRBV28	CASIPRGTGNTEAFF